This T cell receptor (beta chain) was found in a study of blood T cells in healthy people across ages (dated by TCRdb to between 2015 and 2017). About the full investigation: Template switching captured roughly one uniquely barcoded TCR beta cDNA molecule per two T cells in model experiments. The donors were divided into four age groups: young (average roughly 17 years), middle-aged (about 39), aged (approximately 62) and long-lived (82). The study analyzed two additional independent replicas of 1 million unique cDNA reads from the same blood draw for two donors, one aged 18 to 29 and one aged 80 or older. Using deep sequencing normalized with unique cDNA molecular identifiers, the study measured how TCR beta repertoire diversity changes with age. The investigation overall reported the following: Estimates of total diversity based on one million sequenced T cells were considered lower bounds and underestimates. The long-lived group showed more naive CD4+ T cells, fewer expanded clones and increased TCR diversity than the aged group, suggesting age selection. Observed TCR beta diversity per million T cells fell roughly linearly with age, and a significant reduction was already apparent by age roughly 40. Observed TCR beta diversity correlated strongly with the percentage of naive T cells measured by flow cytometry. Bulk unsorted PBMC profiling prevented conclusive comparison of naive and antigen-experienced compartments. Donor CMV infection status was unknown, potentially confounding age-related changes in expanded clonotypes.

Library generation was performed with 5' RACE. The run used an Illumina HiSeq 2500. The second PCR ran for roughly 7 to 12 cycles and used a J-beta primer mix along with a sample-barcoded 5' primer. A template-switch 5' adaptor carrying 12 random nucleotides introduced a unique molecular identifier onto each TCR beta cDNA molecule. At least 2.5 million CDR3-containing paired-end reads were obtained from each sample. All of the RNA was converted into first-strand cDNA using the Mint cDNA synthesis kit, with a TRBC-specific oligonucleotide serving as the primer. After uracil-DNA glycosylase treatment, a first 18-cycle PCR used universal primers M1SS and BC2_uni_R on all cDNA. In the authors' own workflow: Each sample was normalized by randomly selecting 1 million high-quality reads, each carrying a distinct molecular identifier. Reads sharing molecular identifiers were discarded rather than binned into consensus sequences. MiTCR, run with a Q25 quality threshold and the strictest error-elimination algorithm, handled CDR3 identification, clonotype clustering and error correction. Lower-bound total TCR beta diversity was estimated with a nonparametric unseen species model using Euler transformation. TCRdb reran the public reads through fastp at Q25 and MiXCR, keeping productive beta chains. Rows are combined by CDR3 protein, so each entry shows the most common genes and DNA. In this record, the V and J calls reflect TCRdb's handling and not the investigators' own analysis. Here the sample has roughly 1,100,000 distinct CDR3 sequences; approximately 26% occur a single time. 0.65% to 0.95% of the sample belongs to the ten largest clones.

This clonotype was seen a few times. Its recognized antigen is unknown. No much larger clonotype is one base removed from it; base qualities were not supplied. Per the germline V gene, MDHEN is the CDR1 and SYDVKM is the CDR2. V gives up 6 bases and J gives up 2 bases, and the segment between their germline ends measures 13 bases. Its CDR3 holds 14 amino acids, cysteine through phenylalanine. Left in the record is the CDR3 DNA by itself, 42 bases read in frame from the first base. Systemically healthy Caucasian individuals from Russia, around 38 in total and aged roughly 6 to 95 years, were included as donors. Ten milliliters of peripheral blood were drawn from each donor into EDTA-treated Vacutainer tubes. PBMCs were isolated by Ficoll-Paque density-gradient centrifugation, with at least 6 million obtained per sample. Total RNA, at least 5 micrograms per sample, was extracted from PBMCs with Trizol reagent. For every donor, an aliquot of PBMCs went through flow cytometry to measure the percentages of naive CD45RAhigh/CD27high T cells.

This same sample was also taken into another study, of T cells of mothers and their children. As the second study states: Nine systemically healthy Caucasian individuals served as donors, namely three mothers together with their six children. cDNA synthesis consumed the entire amount of extracted RNA, loaded at 1.5 ug RNA in each 15 ul reaction. In the second PCR, the M1S primer added sample barcodes and 2-4 random nucleotides. Over 8 million TCR beta CDR3 reads were obtained for each mother, and 3 million to 3.5 million reads were obtained for each child. Thymic selection similarly shapes TCR recombination output in related and unrelated pairs, with minor effect from inherited differences. Normalized repertoire overlap in related mother-child pairs was always slightly higher than in unrelated mother-child pairs, but the difference was never significant. No persistent microchimeric T cell clones were detected, at a sensitivity of roughly 99 clones per million clonotypes. To look for features that set related mother-child pairs apart from unrelated individuals, the researchers ran deep NGS to compare the TCR beta repertoires of mothers and children. The mean age was roughly 40 +/- 4 years for the mothers and about 12 +/- 4 years for the children. After adapter ligation was performed with NEBNext reagents, the libraries were sequenced on an Illumina HiSeq 2000 with 100+100 nt paired-end reads. To avoid cross-contamination, the mother libraries and the child libraries were prepared a month apart and sequenced in separate runs. Between roughly 500,000 and 2,000,000 distinct TCR beta clonotypes were identified per donor. Naive TCR beta clonotypes were estimated from low-frequency clonotypes matched to each donor's FACS-determined naive share, without sorting.

The V and J segments used are TRBV28 and TRBJ1-1; the best D guess is TRBD1, with 5 bases matching. The sequencing sample was made of blood. This TCR derives from a girl aged 2-9 years in good health. The CDR3 region reads CASRKTGPNTEAFF. The base sequence is TGTGCCAGCAGAAAAACGGGACCTAACACTGAAGCTTTCTTT.